This TCR beta chain was retrieved from a study of blood T cell repertoires in COVID-19. The wider study: Collection of acute and convalescent COVID-19 samples took place in the United States, Italy and Spain. From T cells, B-cell-depleted T cells, or PBMCs came the material, which was cDNA or gDNA.

Profiled with immunoSEQ multiplex PCR; TCRdb holds only in-frame clones, not every one. The sample has about 270,000 clones, about 87% seen once; the top ten hold around 3%. Cohorts were assigned according to the clinical history that participants reported. The CDR3 is 15 residues long. Germline CDR1 is MDHEN and CDR2 is SYDVKM. V trimming: 6 bases; J trimming: 0 bases; junction bases outside the gene matches: 6. The receptor was derived from a woman aged 50 to 65 who had recovered from COVID-19. The chain links TRBV28 to TRBJ2-3, with TRBD2 matching 7 bases. The sequencing sample was made of PBMCs or T cells enriched from blood (not recorded which). CDR3 sequence: CASRGGDLSTDTQYF. CDR3 sequence (DNA): TGTGCCAGCAGGGGAGGGGACCTAAGCACAGATACGCAGTATTTT.